This T cell receptor beta chain was recorded in a study of vaccination and CD4 T cells after COVID-19. Study-wide background: Sampling that followed vaccination took place a median 72 days after dose two, within a range of 14 to 241. Overlapping spike peptides served as the stimulus for the cells. These peptides came from SARS-CoV-2 and from the common cold coronaviruses HCoV-NL63, HCoV-OC43 and HCoV-229E.

In its sample, this clonotype is medium-sized (0.01 to 0.1%). Its target is unknown. The Oncomine TCR Beta short-read assay was applied to DNA of cultured CD4+ T cells. TCRdb called the PCR reads again in MiXCR, with one record for every CDR3 protein. Here the sample spans 11,000 or so distinct CDR3 sequences, around 55% being singletons. Described treatment: roughly nine-day PBMC culture with coronavirus spike peptide pools or control peptides (ViraFEST assay). Fresh medium (containing IL-2) replaced half the medium on days 3 and 7. The CDR3 totals 16 residues. Germline V gene sequence: CDR1 SQVTM, CDR2 ANQGSEA. The junction had 18 bases not matched to a gene; V was cut back by 7 bases and J by 6 bases.

The material sequenced was CD4+ T cells from blood, cultured in vitro. V and J are TRBV29-1 and TRBJ1-1, with 9 bases aligning to TRBD1. The TCR comes from a human donor who had recovered from COVID-19. The CDR3 DNA follows: TGCAGCGCCCCGAGGGGACAGGGTTTTGGAGGGGCTGAAGCTTTCTTT. The encoded protein is CSAPRGQGFGGAEAFF.